This T cell receptor beta chain is drawn from a study of T-cell reconstitution after alpha-beta-depleted transplantation in children (TCRdb year 2016). Some background on the complete study: Using TCR repertoire profiling, the study quantitatively followed how T-cell immune reconstitution unfolded in children after TCRalphabeta/CD19-depleted allogeneic hematopoietic cell transplantation.

The CDR3 measures 13 amino acids from cysteine to phenylalanine. The entry retains the CDR3 DNA only, 39 bases that are in frame from base 1. CDR1 and CDR2 are read off the germline V gene as SGHRS and YFSETQ. Relative to germline, V is 7 bases shorter and J is 1 base shorter, with 11 bases between their ends. What the authors observed across the whole study: In some patients, the high TCRbeta diversity seen at day 60 was put down to recipient T cells and intrathymic progenitors that had survived conditioning. Hyperexpanded clone frequencies declined over subsequent months; after one year, T-cell counts and TCRbeta diversity were mostly attributed to newly produced T cells. The apparently early alphabetaT-cell count recovery about two months after transplant was reportedly dependent on only several hundred rapidly expanded clones derived from non-depleted graft cells.

The receptor library was made with PCR. Data came from an Illumina HiSeq 2500. Molecular barcoding was employed in the preparation of TCR libraries, with unique molecular identifiers being used to normalize TCRbeta repertoire quantification. TCRdb reprocessing: public reads trimmed at Q25 with fastp, clones called with MiXCR, in-frame beta chains kept. Each CDR3 protein gets just one entry, which takes the most common genes and DNA from the rows behind it. Across this sample there are some 150,000 distinct CDR3 sequences, with around 8.8% seen only once. The top ten hold about a sixth of the sample. The sample's treatment or condition label, decoded: allogeneic hematopoietic cell transplantation with graft depleted of TCRalphabeta T cells and CD19 B cells. The transplant recipients were children given TCRalphabeta/CD19-depleted allogeneic hematopoietic cell grafts. Concerning this clonotype: Its recognized antigen is unknown. No much larger clone exists at a distance of one base, and base qualities are not known.

This sample comprised PBMCs, mostly from graft donor cells, obtained 180 days after TCRalphabeta/CD19-depleted stem cell transplant. The chain employs TRBV5-1 and TRBJ1-1; no D gene call is confident. This clonotype originated in a female patient aged 2-10 years who had a stem cell transplant for congenital amegakaryocytic thrombocytopenia, so the T cells may come from the graft donor. The nucleotides read TGCGCCAGCCAATGGGGAGGGAACACTGAAGCTTTCTTT. It translates to CASQWGGNTEAFF.